The rows below give T cell receptor beta chains drawn from one sample of a study of CD8+CD57+ T cells in acquired aplastic anemia. One entry per CDR3 protein, called by TCRdb with MiXCR from the reads. Of about 180,000 distinct CDR3 sequences listed, about half are singletons. The sample taken for sequencing was sorted CD4+, CD8+, or CD8+CD57+ T cells (not recorded which) from PBMCs. All receptors come from a human donor with aplastic anemia. CDR3s include the opening cysteine and the closing phenylalanine or tryptophan. The order of the fields is J gene, V gene, CDR3 protein.

J: TRBJ1-2
V: TRBV15
CDR3: CATSRAHRTGLSGYTF

J: TRBJ2-1
V: TRBV10-1
CDR3: CATSTGTSGSNEQFF

J: TRBJ2-1
V: TRBV30
CDR3: CAWSGGPGAEGNEQFF

J: TRBJ1-5
V: TRBV10-3
CDR3: CAISKEPNQPQHF

J: TRBJ2-7
V: TRBV7-9
CDR3: CASSPSGAGYEQYF

J: TRBJ1-1
V: TRBV25-1
CDR3: CASRSQNTEAFF

J: TRBJ2-3
V: TRBV20-1
CDR3: CSADPQGGTDTQYF

J: TRBJ2-3
V: TRBV11-2
CDR3: CATRGTDTQYF

J: TRBJ2-1
V: TRBV27
CDR3: CASSTSGRGSYNEQFF

J: TRBJ2-7
V: TRBV7-9
CDR3: CASAPRDRVNEQYF

J: TRBJ1-1
V: TRBV20-1
CDR3: CSAREGSVNTEAFF

J: TRBJ2-1
V: TRBV9
CDR3: CASSDSGGSNEQFF

J: TRBJ1-6
V: TRBV10-1
CDR3: CASSEIEDSPLHF

J: TRBJ1-5
V: TRBV7-9
CDR3: CASRRQGPNQPQHF

J: TRBJ1-1
V: TRBV20-1
CDR3: CSARGGAEAFF

J: TRBJ1-2
V: TRBV19
CDR3: CASRRDSDYGYTF

J: TRBJ1-5
V: TRBV15
CDR3: CATSRDWTGNQPQHF

J: TRBJ2-3
V: TRBV2
CDR3: CATPGLAPDTQYF

J: TRBJ2-7
V: TRBV19
CDR3: CASAGQWAGEQYF

J: TRBJ1-2
V: TRBV20-1
CDR3: CSASGGLSGYTF

J: TRBJ1-4
V: TRBV7-2
CDR3: CASSLDLGEKLFF

J: TRBJ1-2
V: TRBV7-9
CDR3: CASDRDGYTF

J: TRBJ1-3
V: TRBV15
CDR3: CATSRSGTENSGNTIYF

J: TRBJ2-6
V: TRBV7-9
CDR3: CASSYKASGANVLTF

J: TRBJ2-3
V: TRBV4-2
CDR3: CASSLQGGGLTDTQYF

J: TRBJ2-7
V: TRBV7-8
CDR3: CASSLEGQGPSAF

J: TRBJ1-1
V: TRBV5-4
CDR3: CASSLEGAEGDTEAFF

J: TRBJ2-4
V: TRBV29-1
CDR3: CSVRDSANIQYF

J: TRBJ1-6
V: TRBV15
CDR3: CATSPSGDNSPLHF

J: TRBJ2-3
V: TRBV12-5
CDR3: CASGLSTANTDTQYF

J: TRBJ1-2
V: TRBV10-3
CDR3: CAISESGTGYGYTF

J: TRBJ2-2
V: TRBV9
CDR3: CASSVEISGTGELFF

J: TRBJ1-4
V: TRBV7-2
CDR3: CASSFGGPSNEKLFF

J: TRBJ1-2
V: TRBV4-3
CDR3: CASSQDRGQASYGYTF

J: TRBJ2-7
V: TRBV20-1
CDR3: CSARETGGDEQYF

J: TRBJ1-3
V: TRBV19
CDR3: CASIDPRYIGNTIYF

J: TRBJ2-1
V: TRBV28
CDR3: CASRPPYNEQFF

J: TRBJ1-1
V: TRBV15
CDR3: CATSRDGGSPDAFF

J: TRBJ1-1
V: TRBV19
CDR3: CASSIVGQGNTEAFF

J: TRBJ2-1
V: TRBV2
CDR3: CASRSTSNEQFF

J: TRBJ1-1
V: TRBV10-3
CDR3: CACSYDYNPNTEAFF

J: TRBJ2-6
V: TRBV29-1
CDR3: CSVHSSGANVLTF